This is a list of T cell receptor beta chains from one sample in a study of T cell repertoires in cytomegalovirus infection. TCRdb re-called the reads with MiXCR, one entry per CDR3 protein. The sample has about 55,000 distinct CDR3 sequences, 15% to 25% seen once. The antigens these receptors bind are not known. The sequences come from CD8+ T cells from cultured PBMCs, collected from culture after CMV antigen stimulation. These receptors originate from a human donor in good health (CMV status not recorded). Some clones in this sample may be carry-over from other donors' samples. The CDR3 runs from the conserved cysteine through the conserved F or W. A D gene is named only where the DNA matches it firmly. Size values are once, few and many counts, or a class for expanded clones, and some rows have none.

d_call,clone_size,j_call,v_call,cdr3_aa,cdr3_nt
.,few,TRBJ2-1,TRBV7-2,CASSLGGFNEQFF,TGTGCCAGCAGCTTAGGAGGGTTTAATGAGCAGTTCTTC
.,.,TRBJ1-1,TRBV6-5,CASSYPKGGGETEAFF,TGTGCCAGCAGTTACCCCAAGGGGGGGGGCGAAACTGAAGCTTTCTTT
TRBD2,.,TRBJ2-3,TRBV4-1,CASSQEREGLSTDTQYF,TGCGCCAGCAGCCAAGAAAGGGAGGGGCTAAGCACAGATACGCAGTATTTT
.,few,TRBJ1-4,TRBV7-2,CASSTPGATNEKLFF,TGTGCCAGCAGCACCCCAGGGGCAACTAATGAAAAACTGTTTTTT
.,many,TRBJ2-6,TRBV7-3,CASSSLAGGAGANVLTF,TGTGCCAGCAGCTCCCTGGCCGGCGGGGCTGGGGCCAACGTCCTGACTTTC
.,.,TRBJ1-3,TRBV28,CASSQSGAGNTIYF,TGTGCCAGCAGTCAATCAGGGGCTGGAAACACCATATATTTT
.,.,TRBJ2-1,TRBV4-1,CASSQWGSSYNEQFF,TGCGCCAGCAGCCAATGGGGGAGCTCCTACAATGAGCAGTTCTTC
.,.,TRBJ2-6,TRBV7-8,CASTPAGANVLTF,TGTGCCAGCACCCCAGCAGGGGCCAACGTCCTGACTTTC
.,.,TRBJ2-1,TRBV7-3,CASSQEGFNEQFF,TGTGCCAGCAGCCAAGAGGGATTCAATGAGCAGTTCTTC
.,many,TRBJ2-1,TRBV27,CASISYNEQFF,TGTGCCAGCATCTCCTACAATGAGCAGTTCTTC
.,many,TRBJ2-1,TRBV15,CATSRDLSVNEQFF,TGTGCCACCAGCAGAGATCTGAGCGTCAATGAGCAGTTCTTC
.,.,TRBJ2-7,TRBV27,CASSLGDQQYF,TGTGCCAGCAGTTTAGGGGACCAGCAGTACTTC
.,few,TRBJ2-1,TRBV20-1,CSARTPEQFF,TGCAGTGCGAGGACTCCTGAGCAGTTCTTC
TRBD1,.,TRBJ2-3,TRBV6-1,CASSDNPDRGWTDTQYF,TGTGCCAGCAGTGATAATCCTGACAGGGGGTGGACAGATACGCAGTATTTT
.,.,TRBJ2-4,TRBV12-3/TRBV12-4,CASSLHRLGAQEAKNIQYF,TGTGCCAGCAGTCTCCACCGACTCGGGGCCCAGGAGGCCAAAAACATTCAGTACTTC
.,few,TRBJ2-7,TRBV11-2,CASSYGYKGSYEQYF,TGTGCCAGCAGCTACGGGTACAAGGGATCCTACGAGCAGTACTTC
.,.,TRBJ2-1,TRBV7-3,CASSLTLGLLRGGHMRGNKQFF,TGTGCCAGCAGCTTAACCTTAGGGCTGTTACGGGGCGGGCACATGAGGGGCAATAAGCAGTTCTTC
.,.,TRBJ1-1,TRBV5-6,CASSLGYGGRTEAFF,TGTGCCAGCAGCTTGGGGTACGGGGGTAGGACTGAAGCTTTCTTT
TRBD2,.,TRBJ2-1,TRBV20-1,CSARGGGRAINEQFF,TGCAGTGCTAGAGGAGGCGGGAGGGCCATCAATGAGCAGTTCTTC
.,.,TRBJ2-1,TRBV28,CATEISSRGEQFF,TGTGCCACCGAGATTTCCTCCAGGGGTGAGCAGTTCTTC
.,few,TRBJ2-7,TRBV4-1,CASSQAPRGGGEQYF,TGCGCCAGCAGCCAAGCCCCGCGAGGGGGTGGCGAGCAGTACTTC
.,.,TRBJ2-7,TRBV7-2,CASSFYRGGAYEQYF,TGTGCCAGCAGCTTTTACAGGGGGGGCGCCTACGAGCAGTACTTC
.,.,TRBJ2-1,TRBV6-1,CASSEALGPYNEQFF,TGTGCCAGCAGTGAAGCGCTGGGGCCCTACAATGAGCAGTTCTTC
.,.,TRBJ2-3,TRBV6-1,CASSQREVKEGTDTQYF,TGTGCCAGCAGCCAGAGAGAGGTAAAGGAGGGCACAGATACGCAGTATTTT
.,.,TRBJ2-3,TRBV7-6,CASSLDSFAGPGSDTQYF,TGTGCCAGCAGCTTAGATTCGTTTGCCGGACCGGGGTCAGATACGCAGTATTTT
.,few,TRBJ1-5,TRBV7-2,CASSLVLGGNQPQHF,TGTGCCAGCAGCTTAGTACTGGGGGGCAATCAGCCCCAGCATTTT
.,.,TRBJ1-6,TRBV2,CASSPAVSSYNSPLHF,TGTGCCAGCAGTCCCGCGGTGAGCTCCTATAATTCACCCCTCCACTTT
TRBD1,few,TRBJ1-1,TRBV7-9,CASSNRQGTEAFF,TGTGCCAGCAGCAACCGACAGGGCACTGAAGCTTTCTTT
TRBD1,few,TRBJ2-5,TRBV6-1,CASSTYRGLQETQYF,TGTGCCAGCAGTACTTACAGGGGGCTCCAAGAGACCCAGTACTTC
.,few,TRBJ2-1,TRBV9,CASSGYLGGASNEQFF,TGTGCCAGCAGCGGGTATTTGGGGGGGGCGAGCAATGAGCAGTTCTTC
.,.,TRBJ1-1,TRBV25-1,CATTERGRRGTEAFF,TGTGCCACTACAGAAAGGGGCCGGCGGGGCACTGAAGCTTTCTTT
.,few,TRBJ1-4,TRBV18,CASSPEDRSNEKLFF,TGTGCCAGCTCACCAGAAGACAGGAGTAATGAAAAACTGTTTTTT
.,few,TRBJ2-1,TRBV10-3,CAISDDTYNEQFF,TGTGCCATCAGTGATGACACCTACAATGAGCAGTTCTTC
.,.,TRBJ2-7,TRBV28,CASSFLTGEQYF,TGTGCCAGCAGTTTTCTTACGGGGGAGCAGTACTTC
.,once,TRBJ2-1,TRBV10-2,CASSEALSRRARNEQFF,TGCGCCAGCAGTGAGGCCCTATCCCGCCGAGCCCGGAATGAGCAGTTCTTC
TRBD1,few,TRBJ1-1,TRBV29-1,CSVVSHRGLSEAFF,TGCAGCGTTGTCTCGCACAGGGGGCTAAGTGAAGCTTTCTTT
.,few,TRBJ2-7,TRBV28,CASRGLDVRPYEQYF,TGTGCCAGCAGGGGCCTAGATGTTCGTCCCTACGAGCAGTACTTC
.,.,TRBJ1-2,TRBV20-1,CSASWGRPNGYTF,TGCAGTGCTAGTTGGGGGCGCCCCAATGGCTACACCTTC
TRBD1,.,TRBJ2-2,TRBV7-3,CASSLRSGTGGTGELFF,TGTGCCAGCAGCTTAAGGTCCGGGACAGGGGGCACCGGGGAGCTGTTTTTT